What follows are 10 T cell receptor beta chains derived from one specimen sequenced in a study of cytomegalovirus exposure and HLA in healthy donors. Primers included in the PCR were 60 Vbeta and 13 Jbeta primers. Sequenced by immunoSEQ multiplex PCR; TCRdb stores in-frame clones only, minus some. The top ten clones hold 1.5% to 2% of a sample with about 200,000 clones, approximately 79% of them seen once. The sample taken for sequencing was PBMCs. All receptors derive from a male donor in good health and CMV-seronegative.

As concerns this clone: Distinct nucleotide sequences in the sample also encode this CDR3. Here the CDR3 reads CASSLRGQGYEQYF. CDR3 bases: TGTGCCAGCAGCTTAAGGGGACAGGGGTACGAGCAGTACTTC. This rearrangement joins TRBV7-3 to TRBJ2-7, with TRBD1 matching over 10 bases. The germline V gene has CDR1 SGHTA and CDR2 FQGTGA. The CDR3 consists of 14 residues. V lost 1 base to trimming and J lost 4 bases; unmatched junction nucleotides: 1.

The chain employs TRBV27 and TRBJ1-4, with TRBD1 matching over 9 bases. Germline V gene sequence: CDR1 MNHEY, CDR2 SMNVEV (reference sequence). The CDR3 spans 14 residues. The J segment lost 5 bases and the V segment lost 4 bases, leaving 2 bases of the junction unmatched. The CDR3 nucleotides read TGTGCCAGCAGTTACGGACAGGGGAATGAAAAACTGTTTTTT. Its translation is CASSYGQGNEKLFF.

In this sample, this clone turned up a few times. The chain is built from TRBV7-6 and TRBJ2-1; 8 bases are a match to TRBD1. In germline, CDR1 is SGHVS, CDR2 FNYEAQ. The CDR3 totals 14 residues. V gave up 6 bases and J gave up 9 bases; unmatched junction bases: 10. The CDR3 nucleotides read TGTGCCAGCAGGTTTGGGACAGGTGGAGGTGAGCAGTTCTTC. Translating it yields CASRFGTGGGEQFF.

This clone was found a few times. The rearrangement uses TRBV5-1 and TRBJ1-1; 7 nucleotides match TRBD1. The germline gives CDR1 SGHRS, CDR2 YFSETQ. The CDR3 runs 16 residues. J gave up 1 base and V 6 bases, and 12 bases lay outside the gene matches. This chain's CDR3 is CASTPSGTATNTEAFF. The CDR3, as DNA: TGCGCCAGCACTCCTTCAGGGACAGCTACGAACACTGAAGCTTTCTTT.

This clone was observed a few times. This chain connects TRBV30 to TRBJ2-3, with 7 bases identical to TRBD2. The ends lost 3 bases at V and 9 bases at J; junction bases unmatched: 3. CDR1 is GTSNPN, CDR2 SVGIG, per germline (reference sequence). The CDR3 covers 11 residues. The CDR3 nucleotides read TGTGCCTGGAGGGGGGGGTTGACGCAGTATTTT. Protein sequence: CAWRGGLTQYF. Full variable domain (rest looked up from reference TRBV30 and TRBJ2-3): SQTIHQWPATLVQPVGSPLSLECTVEGTSNPNLYWYRQAAGRGLQLLFYSVGIGQISSEVPQNLSASRPQDRQFILSSKKLLLSDSGFYLCAWRGGLTQYFGPGTRLTVL.

The chain is built from TRBV6-1 and TRBJ1-1, with 7 bases matching TRBD1. V lost 6 bases to trimming and J lost 0 bases; unmatched junction nucleotides: 7. Looked up from germline, CDR1 is MNHNS and CDR2 is SASEGT. The CDR3 covers 15 residues. CDR3 sequence: CASSVAQGMNTEAFF. The CDR3 nucleotides are TGTGCCAGCAGCGTAGCACAGGGGATGAACACTGAAGCTTTCTTT.

Only one count was recorded for this clone. This chain uses TRBV28 with TRBJ2-5; unclear D gene. The V gene's germline CDR1 is MDHEN and CDR2 SYDVKM. The length of the CDR3 is 14 residues. V was shortened by 3 bases and J by 5 bases, with 13 bases between the two germline ends. In DNA, the CDR3 is TGTGCCAGCAGTTTCCCCCCTATATTGGAGACCCAGTACTTC. This translates into CASSFPPILETQYF. The whole variable domain, remainder taken from reference TRBV28 and TRBJ2-5, is DVKVTQSSRYLVKRTGEKVFLECVQDMDHENMFWYRQDPGLGLRLIYFSYDVKMKEKGDIPEGYSVSREKKERFSLILESASTNQTSMYLCASSFPPILETQYFGPGTRLLVL.

The V call is TRBV11-2, the J call TRBJ2-7, with D perhaps TRBD2 (5 bases). Deletions cut 1 base from V and 7 bases from J, with 8 bases between. The CDR3 length is 12 residues. Germline values: CDR1 SGHAT, CDR2 FQNNGV. The CDR3, as DNA: TGTGCCAGCAGCTTAGGCCGGGGTGAGCAGTACTTC. Translation: CASSLGRGEQYF.

This chain connects TRBV9 to TRBJ2-7, with a possible D match to TRBD1 (6 bases). The CDR3 has 12 amino acids. CDR1 is SGDLS and CDR2 is YYNGEE in the germline V gene. V was shortened by 4 bases and J by 6 bases, with 11 bases between the two germline ends. The CDR3, as DNA: TGTGCCAGCAGCCAAATAGGGGGCGAGCAGTACTTC. It is translated as CASSQIGGEQYF. The entire variable domain, with the rest obtained from reference TRBV9 and TRBJ2-7, is as follows: DSGVTQTPKHLITATGQRVTLRCSPRSGDLSVYWYQQSLDQGLQFLIQYYNGEERAKGNILERFSAQQFPDLHSELNLSSLELGDSALYFCASSQIGGEQYFGPGTRLTVT.

J is TRBJ2-1 and V is TRBV11-3, with 9 positions matching TRBD1. Germline V gives CDR1 SGHNT, CDR2 YENEEA. Trimming removed 5 bases from V and 5 bases from J; junction bases left unmatched: 10. This CDR3 contains 16 residues. CDR3 loop: CASSVRGDRGNNEQFF. Written as DNA, the CDR3 is TGTGCCAGCAGCGTACGGGGAGACAGGGGGAACAATGAGCAGTTCTTC.